The next 10 T cell receptor beta chains were all read from a single sample in a study of control samples from healthy donors and cancer patients. Produced via immunoSEQ multiplex PCR; TCRdb's table is partial and in-frame only. The sample has about 59,000 clones, about 92% seen once; the top ten hold 1.7%. Sequenced input: PBMCs. The receptors come from a man aged 40-50 years with colorectal cancer.

This chain links TRBV7-9 with TRBJ1-1, with unresolved D. The CDR3 covers 14 residues. The germline V gene has CDR1 SEHNR and CDR2 FQNEAQ (reference sequence). V lost 1 base to trimming and J lost 1 base, with 7 bases between them. This CDR3 reads CASSLGSANTEAFF. The CDR3 bases are TGTGCCAGCAGCTTAGGATCTGCGAACACTGAAGCTTTCTTT.

This clone appeared a single time. V is TRBV9 and J is TRBJ2-1; TRBD2 is a possible D gene (5 bases). From germline, CDR1 is SGDLS and CDR2 YYNGEE. The CDR3 consists of 15 residues. The V gene lost 3 bases and the J gene lost 1 base, with 11 bases spanning the gap. The CDR3 here is CASSGPGESYNEQFF. For the CDR3, the DNA is TGTGCCAGCAGCGGTCCCGGGGAATCCTACAATGAGCAGTTCTTC.

V and J are TRBV5-1 and TRBJ2-1; 16 bases map to TRBD2. With 4 bases clipped from V and 4 bases from J, the junction kept 5 bases outside the gene matches. CDR1 is SGHRS, CDR2 YFSETQ, per germline. CDR3 length: 17 amino acids. This chain's CDR3 is CASSEGLAGGKYNEQFF. CDR3 in DNA: TGCGCCAGCAGCGAGGGACTAGCGGGGGGGAAGTACAATGAGCAGTTCTTC.

The chain combines TRBV24-1 with TRBJ2-2, with 10 bases fitting TRBD2. This CDR3 contains 14 residues. Losses at the gene ends were 2 bases for V and 9 bases for J; bases not matched to a gene: 2. Germline assignment: CDR1 KGHDR and CDR2 SFDVKD. The CDR3 coding sequence is TGTGCCACCAGTGATTCGGGACTAGCGCGGGAGCTGTTTTTT. Translated: CATSDSGLARELFF.

The chain couples TRBV7-6 to TRBJ2-3; TRBD2 is a possible D gene (6 bases). This CDR3 is built from 15 residues. Germline V CDR1 and CDR2: SGHVS, FNYEAQ. Trimming removed 1 base from V and 2 bases from J, with 10 bases in between. In DNA form, the CDR3 reads TGTGCCAGCAGCTTAGATGCTAGCGACACAGATACGCAGTATTTT. This encodes CASSLDASDTDTQYF. Full variable domain (outside the CDR3, taken from reference TRBV7-6 and TRBJ2-3): GAGVSQSPRYKVTKRGQDVALRCDPISGHVSLYWYRQALGQGPEFLTYFNYEAQQDKSGLPNDRFSAERPEGSISTLTIQRTEQRDSAMYRCASSLDASDTDTQYFGPGTRLTVL.

This clone was counted between two and nine times. The chain employs TRBV10-1 and TRBJ1-3; weak D call: TRBD1 (5 bases). The length of the CDR3 is 17 residues. V lost 2 bases, J lost 0 bases, and 14 bases lay in between. Germline CDR1 reads WNHNN; CDR2 reads SYGVQD (reference sequence). The CDR3 DNA is TGCGCCAGCAGTGAGCCAAGCCGGGACCTCTCTGGAAACACCATATATTTT. Encoded protein: CASSEPSRDLSGNTIYF.

The chain recombines TRBV7-2 with TRBJ2-5; D gene uncertain. V lost 4 bases, J lost 7 bases, and 13 bases lay in between. Germline V gene data show CDR1 as SGHTA and CDR2 as FQGNSA. The CDR3 runs to 13 residues. In nucleotides, the CDR3 is TGTGCCAGCAGCTCCCCGTCGGGCGGGACCCAGTACTTC. This encodes CASSSPSGGTQYF.

The V and J genes are TRBV29-1 and TRBJ2-7; maybe TRBD1 (6 bases). The CDR3 loop spans 13 amino acids. Germline V CDR1 and CDR2: SQVTM, ANQGSEA. V lost 6 bases to trimming and J lost 4 bases, with 16 bases between them. The CDR3 DNA reads as TGCAGCGTGGGGCCCAGGGGTGCGTACGAGCAGTACTTC. Protein product: CSVGPRGAYEQYF.

V and J are TRBV19 and TRBJ2-7; D not certain. The CDR3 runs 13 residues. Germline CDR1 and CDR2: LNHDA and SQIVND (reference sequence). V dropped 4 bases and J dropped 0 bases, with 7 bases sitting between them. The CDR3 loop is CASSNSFSYEQYF. The CDR3 DNA is TGTGCCAGTAGTAACTCCTTCTCCTACGAGCAGTACTTC.

This chain joins TRBV2 and TRBJ2-7; 7 bases map to TRBD1. The CDR3 is 14 residues long. Germline trimming cut 6 bases from V and 1 base from J; bases unmatched to any gene: 6. Looked up from germline, CDR1 is SNHLY and CDR2 is FYNNEI. The CDR3 sequence is CASRQGSASYEQYF. CDR3 bases: TGTGCCAGCAGACAGGGGTCAGCTTCCTACGAGCAGTACTTC.